The clone carrying this TCR beta chain was seen many times. These data come from a study of neurological immune-mediated disorders. Germline values: CDR1 MNHEY, CDR2 SVGAGI. The V end was cut by 0 bases, the J end by 0 bases, with 5 bases between. The CDR3 spans 14 residues. Template-switch 5'RACE cDNA synthesis added a 10-nucleotide unique molecular identifier. In TCRdb, the 5' RACE reads were re-called with MiXCR into one record per CDR3 protein. The sample includes 39,000 or so distinct CDR3 sequences, 2% to 3% of them seen just once. The TCR comes from a man aged 25-45 years with multiple sclerosis. The chain employs TRBV6-5 and TRBJ2-5; either TRBD1 or TRBD2 may fit D (5 bases each). Sequenced material: PBMCs. The CDR3 nucleotides read TGTGCCAGCAGTTACTCGGGGGACCAAGAGACCCAGTACTTC. Translated: CASSYSGDQETQYF.